This T cell receptor (beta chain) was documented in a study of brain T cells in children with intractable seizures. The CDR3 extends over 11 amino acids. Per the germline V gene, CDR1 is DFQATT and CDR2 is SNEGSKA (reference sequence). Trimming removed 6 bases at V and 4 bases at J, with 10 bases between. Measured with immunoSEQ multiplex PCR; TCRdb has only the in-frame clones, and not every one. In the table there are under 150,000 clones, 85% to 95% of which are singletons. This receptor was identified in a boy less than two years old with hemimegalencephaly and intractable seizures. The chain uses TRBV20-1 and TRBJ2-7; D gene unclear. The sample here was peripheral blood, taken at surgery. The CDR3 DNA is TGCAGTGCGCCCACAAAGTACGAGCAGTACTTC. It translates to CSAPTKYEQYF.